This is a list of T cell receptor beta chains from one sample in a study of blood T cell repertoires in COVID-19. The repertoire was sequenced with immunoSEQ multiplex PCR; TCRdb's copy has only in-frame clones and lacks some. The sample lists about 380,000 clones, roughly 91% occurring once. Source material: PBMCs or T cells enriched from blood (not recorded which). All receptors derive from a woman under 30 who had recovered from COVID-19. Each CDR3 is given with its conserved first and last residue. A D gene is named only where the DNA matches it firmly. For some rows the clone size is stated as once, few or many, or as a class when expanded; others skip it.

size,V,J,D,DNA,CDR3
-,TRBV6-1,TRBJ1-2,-,TGTGCCAGCAGTGAAGGAGGTTTGGTCTATGGCTACACCTTC,CASSEGGLVYGYTF
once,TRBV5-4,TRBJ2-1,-,TGTGCCAGCAGCGAGCCCGACAGTTACAATGAGCAGTTCTTC,CASSEPDSYNEQFF
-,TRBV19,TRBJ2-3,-,TGTGCCAGTAGTATAGAGGGTAGCGGAGGCACAGATACGCAGTATTTT,CASSIEGSGGTDTQYF
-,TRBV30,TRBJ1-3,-,TGTGCCTGGACCATGACAGGAAACACCATATATTTT,CAWTMTGNTIYF
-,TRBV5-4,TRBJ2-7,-,TGTGCCAGCAGCTTGAGACTAGGCCGCTCCTACGAGCAGTACTTC,CASSLRLGRSYEQYF
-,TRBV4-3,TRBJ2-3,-,TGCGCCAGCAGCCAAGATCCAGATAGCACAGATACGCAGTATTTT,CASSQDPDSTDTQYF
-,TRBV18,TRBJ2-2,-,TGTGCCAGCTCCGGGGTCGCGAACACCGGGGAGCTGTTTTTT,CASSGVANTGELFF
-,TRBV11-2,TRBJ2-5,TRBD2,TGTGCCAGCAGCTCTGGCCCGGGACTAGTCCAAGAGACCCAGTACTTC,CASSSGPGLVQETQYF
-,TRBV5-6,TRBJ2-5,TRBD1,TGTGCCAGCAGCTTGGTAGGGACAGACGCCGAGACCCAGTACTTC,CASSLVGTDAETQYF
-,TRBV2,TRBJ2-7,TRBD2,TGTGCCAGCAGGGGTGTACCCGGACTAGCAACGGACGAGCAGTACTTC,CASRGVPGLATDEQYF
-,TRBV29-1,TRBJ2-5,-,TGCAGCGTTGCCGGGAATCGGCGCGAGACCCAGTACTTC,CSVAGNRRETQYF
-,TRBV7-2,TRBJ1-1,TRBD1,TGTGCCAGCAGCGAGGACAGGCTGGTAGCTTTCTTT,CASSEDRLVAFF
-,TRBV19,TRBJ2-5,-,TGTGCCAGTAGTATTACAGGGAGAGAGACCCAGTACTTC,CASSITGRETQYF
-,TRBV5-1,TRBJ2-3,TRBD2,TGCGCCAGCAGCTTGTCCGGGGGGTATCCAGATACGCAGTATTTT,CASSLSGGYPDTQYF
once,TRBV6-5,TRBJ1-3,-,TGTGCCAGCAGTCGAGAAAACACCATATATTTT,CASSRENTIYF
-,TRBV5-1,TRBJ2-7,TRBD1,TGCGCCAGCAGCGCGGGACAGGGGAAGAGGACCTACGAGCAGTACTTC,CASSAGQGKRTYEQYF
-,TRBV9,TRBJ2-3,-,TGTGCCAGCAGCGTGGTTTCCGGACCCGCTCTAGCGCGAGATACGCAGTATTTT,CASSVVSGPALARDTQYF
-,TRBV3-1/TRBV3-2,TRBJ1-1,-,TGTGCCAGCAGCCAAGATCCCGGGGGAGGGGTAGGGATGAACACTGAAGCTTTCTTT,CASSQDPGGGVGMNTEAFF
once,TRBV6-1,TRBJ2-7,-,TGTGCCAGCAGTGACGGAACAGGTCAGAACTACGAGCAGTACTTC,CASSDGTGQNYEQYF
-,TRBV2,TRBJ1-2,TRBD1,TGTGCCAGCAGTGTCCTTCCGGGACAGTTACCGAAAGCTAACTATGGCTACACCTTC,CASSVLPGQLPKANYGYTF
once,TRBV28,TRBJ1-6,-,TGTGCCAGCAGTTTATTCGGGTCACCCCTCCACTTT,CASSLFGSPLHF
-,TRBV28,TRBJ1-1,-,TGTGCCAGCAGTTCGCCTCGGGACGTGGGGGCCCCCATGAACACTGAAGCTTTCTTT,CASSSPRDVGAPMNTEAFF
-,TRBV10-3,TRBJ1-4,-,TGTGCCGAGTCCGAGTTTGCGCAGAGGTTACGAAAACTGTTTTTT,CAESEFAQRLRKLFF
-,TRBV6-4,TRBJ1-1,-,TGTGCCAGCAGTGAACAGGGACAAGCGGCTTTCTTT,CASSEQGQAAFF
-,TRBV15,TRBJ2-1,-,TGTGCCACCAGCAGAGGACAAAGCTCCTACAATGAGCAGTTCTTC,CATSRGQSSYNEQFF
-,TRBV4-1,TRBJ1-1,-,TGCGCCAGCAGCCAAGATCCCCAGGGGACGGGGTACACTGAAGCTTTCTTT,CASSQDPQGTGYTEAFF
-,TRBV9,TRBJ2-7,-,TGTGCCAGCAGCGTCGGGGGGCCCGAGCAGTACTTC,CASSVGGPEQYF
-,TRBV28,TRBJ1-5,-,TGTGCCAGCAGTCCGACCCCAGGGGCGTATCAGCCCCAGCATTTT,CASSPTPGAYQPQHF
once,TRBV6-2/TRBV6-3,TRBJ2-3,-,TGTGCCAGCATCCCTGACGGGGGCACAGATACGCAGTATTTT,CASIPDGGTDTQYF
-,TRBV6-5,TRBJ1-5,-,TGTGCCAGCAGCAACAGGCCCAACGGTCCCCAGCATTTT,CASSNRPNGPQHF
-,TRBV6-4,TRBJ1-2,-,TGTGCCAGCAGCCCACATGGGGGGGACTATGGCTACACCTTC,CASSPHGGDYGYTF
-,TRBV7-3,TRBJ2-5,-,TGTGCCAGCAGCCCCGACAGGGAGACCCAGTACTTC,CASSPDRETQYF
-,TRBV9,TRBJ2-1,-,TGTGCCAGCAGCGTAGGACAGCCGAGCTCCTACAATGAGCAGTTCTTC,CASSVGQPSSYNEQFF
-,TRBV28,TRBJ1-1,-,TGTGCCAGCAGTTGGCTTTCTGCCACTGAAGCTTTCTTT,CASSWLSATEAFF
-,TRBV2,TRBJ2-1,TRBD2,TGTGCCAGCAGTGCAAGCGGGGCTCTCGCCTACAATGAGCAGTTCTTC,CASSASGALAYNEQFF
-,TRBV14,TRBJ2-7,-,TGTGCCAGCAGCCAAGATACGGGAACCTACGAGCAGTACTTC,CASSQDTGTYEQYF
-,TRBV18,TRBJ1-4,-,TGTGCCAGCTCGCGCCAACCAGGGCTCAATGAAAAACTGTTTTTT,CASSRQPGLNEKLFF
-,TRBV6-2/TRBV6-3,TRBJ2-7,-,TGTGCCAGCAGTTACTCGTTGGCCAGGAATTACGAGCAGTACTTC,CASSYSLARNYEQYF
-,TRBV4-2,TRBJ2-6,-,TGTGCCAGCAGCCAAGATGATGAGAGGGCCTCTGGGGCCAACGTCCTGACTTTC,CASSQDDERASGANVLTF
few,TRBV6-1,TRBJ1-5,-,TGTGCCAGCAGTGAGATAGGAGCGGGGAGGAGCAATCAGCCCCAGCATTTT,CASSEIGAGRSNQPQHF
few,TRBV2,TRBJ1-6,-,TGTGCCAGCAGCCGACTTGGAGGGAATTCACCCCTCCACTTT,CASSRLGGNSPLHF
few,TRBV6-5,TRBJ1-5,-,TGTGCCAGCAGCTCACAGTTCAATCAGCCCCAGCATTTT,CASSSQFNQPQHF
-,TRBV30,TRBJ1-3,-,TGTGCCTGGAGTGTCGGGGGTGGCATATATTTT,CAWSVGGGIYF
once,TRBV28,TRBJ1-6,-,TGTGCCAGCAGAATCGCGGGGACGGCGGCAGATTCACCCCTCCACTTT,CASRIAGTAADSPLHF
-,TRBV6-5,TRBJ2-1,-,TGTGCCAGCAGTTACCTCCAGGGAAACAATGAGCAGTTCTTC,CASSYLQGNNEQFF
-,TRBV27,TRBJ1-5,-,TGTGCCAGCAGTTTCCCGAATCAGCCCCAGCATTTT,CASSFPNQPQHF
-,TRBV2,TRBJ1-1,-,TGTGCCAGCAGGGCCCAGGAGAACACTGAAGCTTTCTTT,CASRAQENTEAFF
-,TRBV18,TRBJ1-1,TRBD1,TGTGCCAGCTCACACAGGGGGCCCGGTGGCACTGAAGCTTTCTTT,CASSHRGPGGTEAFF
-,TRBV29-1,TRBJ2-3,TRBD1,TGCAGCGTTTATCTTTACCGGGACAGAGGCTCGGATACGCAGTATTTT,CSVYLYRDRGSDTQYF
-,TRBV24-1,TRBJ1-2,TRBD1,TGTGCCACCAGTGATTCTGGGGGGACAGGGGGAAAGTTTTACTATGGCTACACCTTC,CATSDSGGTGGKFYYGYTF
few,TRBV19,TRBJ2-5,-,TGTGCCAGTAGTATTGGCAGGGAGACCCAGTACTTC,CASSIGRETQYF
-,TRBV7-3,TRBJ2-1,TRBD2,TGTGCCAGCAGCCCAGGGGGACTAGCGGACAATGAGCAGTTCTTC,CASSPGGLADNEQFF
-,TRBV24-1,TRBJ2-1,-,TGTGCCACCAGTGCGCAGGGACAATGGTTCTTC,CATSAQGQWFF
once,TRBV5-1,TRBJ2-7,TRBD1,TGCGCCAGCAGCTTAGGGACAGGAAGATACGAGCAGTACTTC,CASSLGTGRYEQYF